This entry is about one T cell receptor (beta chain). Unmatched junction bases numbered 8, after V lost 1 base and J lost 4 bases. Germline loops: CDR1 MNHNS, CDR2 SASEGT. The CDR3 contains 16 residues. This sample stems from a study of Graves' ophthalmopathy and Graves' hyperthyroidism. Amplifying from RNA transcripts, the study obtained TCR beta CDR3 regions. HTBI primers primed a first-round RT-PCR, and a second-round multiplex PCR followed. In TCRdb, the multiplex PCR reads were re-called with MiXCR into one record per CDR3 protein. The sample consists of 170,000 or so distinct CDR3 sequences, 35% to 50% of them appearing once.

Sequenced: peripheral blood. The rearrangement joins TRBV6-1 to TRBJ2-7, with TRBD1 identical over 9 bases. The clonotype originates from a man aged 30 to 39 with Graves' ophthalmopathy. The CDR3 DNA is TGTGCCAGCAGTGAAGGCTCGGGGACAGGGAGGTACGAGCAGTACTTC. This sequence encodes CASSEGSGTGRYEQYF.